A selection of T cell receptor beta chains follows, all from one sample in a study. One entry per CDR3 protein, called by TCRdb with MiXCR from the RT-PCR reads. Of about 680,000 distinct CDR3 sequences listed, approximately 14% are singletons. The sequencing input was memory CD4+ T cells from blood. The receptors stem from a female donor in good health, serving as a healthy control. CDR3s include the opening cysteine and the closing phenylalanine or tryptophan. The D gene is left open where the match is weak. Rows give clone size only sometimes, using once, few, many, or a class for an expanded clone.

CDR3 protein: CASSPQQGNYGYTF
CDR3 DNA: TGTGCCAGCAGCCCTCAACAGGGAAACTATGGCTACACCTTC
clone size: many
D gene: -
J gene: TRBJ1-2
V gene: TRBV7-8

CDR3 protein: CASSLAGTSGNEQFF
CDR3 DNA: TGTGCCAGCAGCTTAGCCGGGACTAGCGGGAATGAGCAGTTCTTC
clone size: many
D gene: TRBD2
J gene: TRBJ2-1
V gene: TRBV7-9

CDR3 protein: CASSATGSGSPQHF
CDR3 DNA: TGTGCCAGCAGTGCGACAGGGAGCGGGTCGCCCCAGCATTTT
clone size: -
D gene: TRBD1
J gene: TRBJ1-5
V gene: TRBV6-1

CDR3 protein: CASSLAASRDEQFF
CDR3 DNA: TGTGCCAGCAGCTTAGCTGCTAGTCGGGATGAGCAGTTCTTC
clone size: few
D gene: -
J gene: TRBJ2-1
V gene: TRBV7-2

CDR3 protein: CATRGAGGPGNEQFF
CDR3 DNA: TGTGCCACCAGGGGAGCGGGAGGCCCAGGGAATGAGCAGTTCTTC
clone size: few
D gene: TRBD2
J gene: TRBJ2-1
V gene: TRBV24-1

CDR3 protein: CASSLAVGTGQYGYTF
CDR3 DNA: TGTGCCAGCAGCTTAGCGGTTGGGACAGGGCAATATGGCTACACCTTC
clone size: many
D gene: TRBD1
J gene: TRBJ1-2
V gene: TRBV7-2

CDR3 protein: CASSLRSTISYEQYF
CDR3 DNA: TGCGCCAGCAGCCTGAGGAGCACAATCTCCTACGAGCAGTACTTC
clone size: few
D gene: -
J gene: TRBJ2-7
V gene: TRBV5-1

CDR3 protein: CASSYSANRYSYEQYF
CDR3 DNA: TGTGCCAGCAGTTACTCGGCAAACAGATACTCCTACGAGCAGTACTTC
clone size: many
D gene: -
J gene: TRBJ2-7
V gene: TRBV6-5

CDR3 protein: CASSNRDRGLNQPQHF
CDR3 DNA: TGTGCCAGCAGCAACCGGGACAGGGGGCTCAATCAGCCCCAGCATTTT
clone size: many
D gene: TRBD1
J gene: TRBJ1-5
V gene: TRBV7-2

CDR3 protein: CASSLFLRGAGNTIYF
CDR3 DNA: TGTGCCAGCAGCTTATTCTTGCGGGGAGCAGGAAACACCATATATTTT
clone size: few
D gene: -
J gene: TRBJ1-3
V gene: TRBV7-2

CDR3 protein: CASAGQGLGKLFF
CDR3 DNA: TGTGCCAGCGCGGGACAGGGGCTGGGAAAACTGTTTTTT
clone size: -
D gene: TRBD1
J gene: TRBJ1-4
V gene: TRBV25-1

CDR3 protein: CASSETGGAFLGYTF
CDR3 DNA: TGTGCCAGCAGTGAAACAGGGGGCGCGTTTTTAGGCTACACCTTC
clone size: few
D gene: TRBD1
J gene: TRBJ1-2
V gene: TRBV25-1

CDR3 protein: CSARPGDSLDTQYF
CDR3 DNA: TGCAGTGCTAGACCTGGGGACAGCTTAGATACGCAGTATTTT
clone size: many
D gene: TRBD1
J gene: TRBJ2-3
V gene: TRBV20-1

CDR3 protein: CAWSGPGEADTQYF
CDR3 DNA: TGTGCCTGGAGTGGCCCGGGAGAAGCAGATACGCAGTATTTT
clone size: few
D gene: -
J gene: TRBJ2-3
V gene: TRBV30

CDR3 protein: CASSRQGKLLNTEAFF
CDR3 DNA: TGTGCCAGCAGCAGACAGGGTAAATTACTGAACACTGAAGCTTTCTTT
clone size: -
D gene: TRBD1
J gene: TRBJ1-1
V gene: TRBV4-2

CDR3 protein: CSVEVDTNSPLHF
CDR3 DNA: TGCAGCGTTGAAGTGGACACAAATTCACCCCTCCACTTT
clone size: many
D gene: -
J gene: TRBJ1-6
V gene: TRBV29-1

CDR3 protein: CATRVYTDTQYF
CDR3 DNA: TGTGCCACGAGGGTCTACACAGATACGCAGTATTTT
clone size: -
D gene: -
J gene: TRBJ2-3
V gene: TRBV28

CDR3 protein: CASRTQTGVTQPQHF
CDR3 DNA: TGTGCCAGCAGAACTCAGACAGGGGTAACTCAGCCCCAGCATTTT
clone size: -
D gene: TRBD1
J gene: TRBJ1-5
V gene: TRBV6-2/TRBV6-3

CDR3 protein: CASSYRLAEEAFF
CDR3 DNA: TGTGCCAGCAGTTACCGTCTAGCCGAGGAAGCTTTCTTT
clone size: few
D gene: -
J gene: TRBJ1-1
V gene: TRBV6-5

CDR3 protein: CASSIGQSYEQYF
CDR3 DNA: TGCGCCAGCAGCATTGGACAGAGCTACGAGCAGTACTTC
clone size: -
D gene: -
J gene: TRBJ2-7
V gene: TRBV5-1

CDR3 protein: CASSLDTGLGAQYF
CDR3 DNA: TGTGCCAGCAGCTTAGATACTGGCCTCGGGGCCCAGTACTTC
clone size: -
D gene: -
J gene: TRBJ2-5
V gene: TRBV11-2

CDR3 protein: CASSPLSISGAGYTF
CDR3 DNA: TGTGCCAGCAGCCCCCTCTCAATTTCTGGGGCTGGCTACACCTTC
clone size: -
D gene: -
J gene: TRBJ1-2
V gene: TRBV9

CDR3 protein: CASSKTRDFNEQYF
CDR3 DNA: TGTGCCAGCAGTAAGACCAGGGACTTTAACGAGCAGTACTTC
clone size: few
D gene: -
J gene: TRBJ2-7
V gene: TRBV7-2

CDR3 protein: CASTPSVHEQFF
CDR3 DNA: TGTGCCAGCACCCCTAGCGTGCATGAGCAGTTCTTC
clone size: -
D gene: -
J gene: TRBJ2-1
V gene: TRBV12-3/TRBV12-4

CDR3 protein: CASSAGQGAISGNTIYF
CDR3 DNA: TGCGCCAGCAGCGCGGGACAGGGGGCTATCTCTGGAAACACCATATATTTT
clone size: -
D gene: TRBD1
J gene: TRBJ1-3
V gene: TRBV5-1

CDR3 protein: CASSKDVNTGELFF
CDR3 DNA: TGTGCCAGCAGTAAGGACGTGAACACCGGGGAGCTGTTTTTT
clone size: -
D gene: -
J gene: TRBJ2-2
V gene: TRBV27

CDR3 protein: CSARDLAAYNEQFF
CDR3 DNA: TGCAGTGCTAGAGATCTGGCGGCCTACAATGAGCAGTTCTTC
clone size: few
D gene: -
J gene: TRBJ2-1
V gene: TRBV20-1

CDR3 protein: CASSPWGQPSSGNTIYF
CDR3 DNA: TGTGCCAGCAGCCCTTGGGGACAGCCGAGCTCTGGAAACACCATATATTTT
clone size: few
D gene: TRBD1
J gene: TRBJ1-3
V gene: TRBV7-2

CDR3 protein: CASSSDRGSGYGYTF
CDR3 DNA: TGTGCCAGCAGCTCCGACAGGGGTTCGGGCTATGGCTACACCTTC
clone size: -
D gene: TRBD1
J gene: TRBJ1-2
V gene: TRBV7-9

CDR3 protein: CASSDWGGPDNEQFF
CDR3 DNA: TGTGCCAGCAGCGACTGGGGCGGGCCAGACAATGAGCAGTTCTTC
clone size: -
D gene: -
J gene: TRBJ2-1
V gene: TRBV6-2/TRBV6-3

CDR3 protein: CASSLRTGGETQYF
CDR3 DNA: TGTGCCAGCAGCTTACGAACAGGGGGGGAGACCCAGTACTTC
clone size: many
D gene: TRBD1
J gene: TRBJ2-5
V gene: TRBV7-8

CDR3 protein: CSANRDSYNEQFF
CDR3 DNA: TGCAGTGCTAACCGGGACTCCTACAATGAGCAGTTCTTC
clone size: -
D gene: -
J gene: TRBJ2-1
V gene: TRBV20-1

CDR3 protein: CASKGLGEQYF
CDR3 DNA: TGTGCCAGCAAAGGCTTGGGAGAGCAGTACTTC
clone size: many
D gene: -
J gene: TRBJ2-7
V gene: TRBV6-2/TRBV6-3

CDR3 protein: CSALTQGAVYNEQFF
CDR3 DNA: TGCAGTGCTTTAACCCAAGGGGCTGTCTACAATGAGCAGTTCTTC
clone size: many
D gene: -
J gene: TRBJ2-1
V gene: TRBV20-1

CDR3 protein: CASGMTGGGFNEQFF
CDR3 DNA: TGTGCCAGCGGTATGACAGGGGGCGGTTTCAATGAGCAGTTCTTC
clone size: -
D gene: TRBD1
J gene: TRBJ2-1
V gene: TRBV25-1

CDR3 protein: CASSSWTSGSNEQFF
CDR3 DNA: TGTGCCAGCAGTTCCTGGACTAGCGGGAGCAATGAGCAGTTCTTC
clone size: many
D gene: TRBD2
J gene: TRBJ2-1
V gene: TRBV6-5

CDR3 protein: CASNGGATYEQYF
CDR3 DNA: TGTGCCAGCAATGGAGGGGCTACCTACGAGCAGTACTTC
clone size: few
D gene: -
J gene: TRBJ2-7
V gene: TRBV14

CDR3 protein: CASSLAKGGGDNEQFF
CDR3 DNA: TGTGCCAGCAGCTTGGCCAAAGGCGGGGGGGACAATGAGCAGTTCTTC
clone size: -
D gene: TRBD2
J gene: TRBJ2-1
V gene: TRBV5-4

CDR3 protein: CASSYSYSSYEQYF
CDR3 DNA: TGTGCCAGCAGTTACTCTTATAGCTCCTACGAGCAGTACTTC
clone size: few
D gene: -
J gene: TRBJ2-7
V gene: TRBV6-5

CDR3 protein: CASSLNPSGNTDTQYF
CDR3 DNA: TGTGCCAGCAGCTTAAATCCTAGCGGAAACACAGATACGCAGTATTTT
clone size: few
D gene: TRBD2
J gene: TRBJ2-3
V gene: TRBV7-3

CDR3 protein: CSARLGGTSGLSYEQYF
CDR3 DNA: TGCAGTGCTAGACTGGGCGGGACTAGCGGCCTCTCCTACGAGCAGTACTTC
clone size: -
D gene: TRBD2
J gene: TRBJ2-7
V gene: TRBV20-1

CDR3 protein: CASSQRTGGSGYGYTF
CDR3 DNA: TGTGCCAGCAGTCAAAGGACAGGGGGCTCTGGCTATGGCTACACCTTC
clone size: few
D gene: TRBD1
J gene: TRBJ1-2
V gene: TRBV12-3/TRBV12-4

CDR3 protein: CASSLTRDLAGELFF
CDR3 DNA: TGTGCCAGCAGCTTAACCCGGGACTTGGCCGGGGAGCTGTTTTTT
clone size: few
D gene: -
J gene: TRBJ2-2
V gene: TRBV7-3

CDR3 protein: CAISEVEFGELFF
CDR3 DNA: TGTGCCATCAGTGAGGTGGAGTTCGGGGAGCTGTTTTTT
clone size: few
D gene: -
J gene: TRBJ2-2
V gene: TRBV10-3

CDR3 protein: CASSLKAGGLSGANVLTF
CDR3 DNA: TGTGCCAGCAGCTTAAAAGCGGGGGGGCTCTCTGGGGCCAACGTCCTGACTTTC
clone size: -
D gene: TRBD2
J gene: TRBJ2-6
V gene: TRBV7-2

CDR3 protein: CASSLVASGTRGTDTQYF
CDR3 DNA: TGTGCCAGCAGCTTAGTGGCGTCTGGGACCCGGGGCACAGATACGCAGTATTTT
clone size: -
D gene: -
J gene: TRBJ2-3
V gene: TRBV7-2

CDR3 protein: CASSSGTTDTQYF
CDR3 DNA: TGTGCCAGCAGCTCCGGGACTACTGATACGCAGTATTTT
clone size: many
D gene: TRBD2
J gene: TRBJ2-3
V gene: TRBV5-5

CDR3 protein: CASSFDRRASSNEQFF
CDR3 DNA: TGTGCCAGCAGTTTTGATAGGAGGGCCTCATCCAATGAGCAGTTCTTC
clone size: few
D gene: -
J gene: TRBJ2-1
V gene: TRBV27